The present T cell receptor beta chain was sequenced within a study of cytomegalovirus exposure and HLA in healthy donors. Whole-study context: The same platform was used for the approximately 120 validation repertoires as for the 650 to 700 first-cohort repertoires, as reported in a later analysis. Findings of the study overall: Cytomegalovirus-associated status was assigned to approximately 160 TCR beta chains.

Comment on this clone: No antigen is known for it.

Here immunoSEQ multiplex PCR was the method, and the copy in TCRdb shows in-frame clones only, minus some. The sample holds roughly 120,000 clones, 86% seen once. After removal of 8 bases from V and 8 bases from J, the junction contained 11 bases not matched to a gene. Germline V gives CDR1 MDHEN, CDR2 SYDVKM. There are 15 residues in the CDR3. The receptor's source is a man younger than 35 in good health and CMV-seronegative. V gene TRBV28 combines with J gene TRBJ2-4; 11 bases are a match to TRBD2. Source material: PBMCs. CDR3 sequence (DNA): TGTGCCAGCGGAAGCCACGAACTAGCGGGAGACATTCAGTACTTC. Protein: CASGSHELAGDIQYF.